This T cell receptor beta chain was recovered during a study of T cell clones after liver transplantation. The CDR3 runs 14 residues. Germline V gene data show CDR1 as MDHEN and CDR2 as SYDVKM. V dropped 2 bases and J dropped 6 bases, with 12 bases sitting between them. Only in-frame clones appear in the TCRdb table, and some are missing; sequencing was by immunoSEQ multiplex PCR. The data contain over 70,000 clones, about four fifths of them singletons. General study results and limits: A larger donor-reactive than third-party decline suggested partial antigen-specific deletion.

Notes on this clone: Its target is unknown.

The V gene is TRBV28, the J gene TRBJ2-3, with TRBD2 as a possible D gene (6 bases). The sequencing used CD4+ T cells from blood, collected 12 months after liver transplant. This clonotype was obtained from a human patient who received a liver transplant. Some of the T cells might come from the graft donor. The CDR3 protein is CASSLTGTSDTQYF. For the CDR3, the DNA is TGTGCCAGCAGTTTAACCGGGACTTCGGATACGCAGTATTTT.